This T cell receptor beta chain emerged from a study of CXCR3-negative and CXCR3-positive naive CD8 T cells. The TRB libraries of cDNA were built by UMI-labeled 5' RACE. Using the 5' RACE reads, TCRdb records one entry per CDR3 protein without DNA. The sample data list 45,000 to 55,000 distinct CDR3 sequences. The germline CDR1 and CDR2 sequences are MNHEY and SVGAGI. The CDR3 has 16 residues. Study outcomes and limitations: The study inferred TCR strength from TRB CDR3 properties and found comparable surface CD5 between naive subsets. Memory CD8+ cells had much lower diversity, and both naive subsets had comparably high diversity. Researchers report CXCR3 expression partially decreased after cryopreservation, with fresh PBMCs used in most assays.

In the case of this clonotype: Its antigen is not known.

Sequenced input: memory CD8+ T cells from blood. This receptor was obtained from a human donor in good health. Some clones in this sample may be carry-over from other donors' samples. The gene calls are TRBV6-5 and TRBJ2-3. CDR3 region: CASSYSLRRLGDTQYF.